This record concerns one T cell receptor (beta chain) sequence. Sequencing used immunoSEQ multiplex PCR; TCRdb keeps in-frame clones, though not all of them. Of 30,000 to 35,000 clones listed, around 80% are singletons. The source of the sample is a study of OX40 agonist ivuxolimab in advanced cancers. Looking at the study overall: Age averaged roughly 60 years (range roughly 23 to 79), and roughly 80% were male.

Blood draws occurred at baseline, cycle 4 day 1, and cycle 7 day 1. Per the germline V gene, CDR1 is MNHNS and CDR2 is SASEGT. V shed 4 bases, J shed 3 bases, and the junction held 9 bases outside the gene matches. The CDR3 loop spans 16 amino acids. Specimen: CD4+ or CD8+ T cells sorted from blood, collected in a trial of the OX40 agonist ivuxolimab. This receptor was taken from an adult with an advanced solid tumor such as melanoma, head and neck, liver or kidney cancer. V is TRBV6-1 and J is TRBJ2-1; 7 nucleotides line up with TRBD1. The CDR3 region is CASSGRGTDYYNEQFF. The CDR3, as DNA: TGTGCCAGCAGTGGGAGAGGGACAGACTACTACAATGAGCAGTTCTTC.